These 14 T cell receptor beta chains share one sample of origin, sequenced in a study of regulatory T cells in long-lasting Graves disease. Stated time point: newly diagnosed GD, antithyroid drugs for less than 3 months. From RNA extracted from PBMCs, the TCR library was made. Arm-PCR of CDR3 regions and iRepertoire HTBI primers were the basis on which TCR beta libraries were built. TCRdb re-called the multiplex PCR reads through MiXCR, storing one row per CDR3 protein. The table includes fewer than 350,000 distinct CDR3 sequences, 15% to 20% detected once. Sequencing was performed on peripheral blood mononuclear cells (PBMCs), taken at new diagnosis, from a patient treated with antithyroid drugs. These TCRs come from a female donor with Graves disease.

Many counts were recorded for this clonotype. This chain links TRBV6-1 with TRBJ2-7, with D possibly being TRBD2 (7 bases). There are 16 residues in the CDR3. Germline loops: CDR1 MNHNS, CDR2 SASEGT. Trimming left V 5 bases short and J 1 base short, with 18 bases between. The CDR3: CASSLRGGAESYEQYF. CDR3 bases: TGTGCCAGCAGTCTCCGAGGGGGGGCGGAGTCCTACGAGCAGTACTTC.

V gene TRBV28 combines with J gene TRBJ1-1; tentatively, D is TRBD1 (5 bases). Germline values: CDR1 MDHEN, CDR2 SYDVKM. The V end lost 5 bases, the J end lost 3 bases, and 13 bases lay between the germline ends. This CDR3 has 14 residues. Here the CDR3 reads CASSPGTSYTEAFF. In nucleotides, the CDR3 is TGTGCCAGCAGTCCTGGGACGAGTTACACTGAAGCTTTCTTT.

The V call is TRBV6-2 or TRBV6-3, the J call TRBJ2-3; D is possibly TRBD2 (6 bases). CDR3 length: 15 residues. Germline V gene sequence: CDR1 MNHEY, CDR2 SVGEGT. Trimming shortened V by 5 bases and J by 6 bases, and 18 bases separated the two germline ends. The DNA of the CDR3 is TGTGCCAGCAGTGACGAGGCAGGTCGGGGGGATACGCAGTATTTT. It is translated as CASSDEAGRGDTQYF.

This clonotype was seen more than once but under ten times. The chain employs TRBV4-1 and TRBJ2-1; TRBD2 aligns across 8 bases. The germline CDR1 and CDR2 sequences are MGHRA and YSYEKL. After removal of 4 bases from V and 3 bases from J, the junction contained 11 bases not matched to a gene. The CDR3 has 17 residues. Written as DNA, the CDR3 is TGCGCCAGCAGCCCCACCTTCAGCGGGAGTCGCTACAATGAGCAGTTCTTC. Translated: CASSPTFSGSRYNEQFF.

This clonotype was detected many times. The genes are TRBV29-1 and TRBJ2-7; no definite D call. CDR1 SQVTM and CDR2 ANQGSEA come from the germline V gene. CDR3 length equals 14 residues. Trimming took 6 bases from V and 0 from J, leaving 15 bases between them. DNA of the CDR3: TGCAGCGTGGCTGCTGATACCAGCTCCTACGAGCAGTACTTC. Its protein product is CSVAADTSSYEQYF.

The rearrangement uses TRBV2 and TRBJ2-1; D is possibly TRBD1 (6 bases). V lost 6 bases and J lost 8, with 14 bases in between. The germline gives CDR1 SNHLY, CDR2 FYNNEI. This CDR3 has 13 residues. This chain's CDR3 is CASRVASGDEQFF. The CDR3 DNA reads as TGTGCCAGCAGGGTAGCCTCAGGGGATGAGCAGTTCTTC.

This clonotype was recorded many times. V gene TRBV3-1 combines with J gene TRBJ1-2; possible D gene TRBD1, 5 bases. The CDR3 extends over 12 amino acids. Germline CDR1 is LGHDT and CDR2 is YNNKEL (reference sequence). V lost 4 bases, J lost 12 bases, and 15 bases lay in between. The CDR3 region has the DNA TGTGCCAGCAGCCTCGGGACCGGGGATAACACCTTC. Translating gives CASSLGTGDNTF.

Many counts were recorded for this clonotype. The rearrangement links TRBV30 to TRBJ2-2; D possibly corresponds to TRBD2 (6 bases). Germline V gene lookup returns CDR1 GTSNPN and CDR2 SVGIG (reference sequence). The CDR3 runs 13 residues. The V gene lost 5 bases and the J gene lost 6 bases, with 13 bases spanning the gap. In nucleotides, the CDR3 is TGTGCCTGGTGGTCGGGGGAATCCGGGGAGCTGTTTTTT. Its translation is CAWWSGESGELFF.

The table lists this clonotype with many counts. The V call is TRBV7-6, the J call TRBJ2-3; D remains ambiguous. Per the germline V gene, CDR1 is SGHVS and CDR2 is FNYEAQ. The CDR3 is 15 amino acids. With 3 bases removed from V and 3 bases from J, the gap between germline ends came to 13 bases. The CDR3 reads CASSLSGDETDTQYF. In DNA form, the CDR3 reads TGTGCCAGCAGCTTGAGTGGGGATGAGACAGATACGCAGTATTTT.

Ten or more counts support this clonotype. This sequence joins TRBV9 and TRBJ2-4; either TRBD1 or TRBD2 may fit D (5 bases each). CDR1 and CDR2 (germline): SGDLS, YYNGEE. The length of the CDR3 is 17 residues. V was clipped by 0 bases and J by 4 bases, with 17 bases between them. Written as DNA, the CDR3 is TGTGCCAGCAGCGTAGGCCCGGTGGGGGTTGGTAAAAACATTCAGTACTTC. As protein: CASSVGPVGVGKNIQYF.

This clonotype was seen ten or more times. The chain has TRBV6-5 and TRBJ2-5, with D perhaps TRBD2 (6 bases). Germline V gene data show CDR1 as MNHEY and CDR2 as SVGAGI. The ends were cut back, 3 bases at V and 5 bases at J, with 16 bases in the middle. The CDR3 totals 15 residues. CDR3 DNA: TGTGCCAGCAGTTATGGAGGGAGGTTGATGGAGACCCAGTACTTC. Its protein product is CASSYGGRLMETQYF.

This clonotype was seen many times. The rearrangement links TRBV18 to TRBJ2-7; D unclear. V was shortened by 3 bases and J by 4 bases, with 10 bases between the two germline ends. The germline V gene has CDR1 KGHSH and CDR2 LQKENI. This CDR3 contains 13 residues. CDR3 loop: CASSPRHKYEQYF. The CDR3 DNA reads TGTGCCAGCTCACCGCGACACAAGTACGAGCAGTACTTC.

In its sample, this clonotype was seen many times. The chain couples TRBV15 to TRBJ1-2, with no clear D. CDR1 is LNHNV and CDR2 is YYDKDF in the germline V gene (reference sequence). Trimming took off 0 bases at V and 8 bases at J, with 10 bases between the two ends. The CDR3 is 13 amino acids. The DNA for the CDR3 is TGTGCCACCAGCAGAGATGCGGGAGAAGGCTACACCTTC. Protein: CATSRDAGEGYTF.

Many counts were recorded for this clonotype. This chain links TRBV29-1 with TRBJ1-1; the D gene is possibly TRBD1 (5 bases). This CDR3 is built from 14 residues. Germline assignment: CDR1 SQVTM and CDR2 ANQGSEA. Trimming cost V 7 bases and J 1 base, with 16 bases left between them. Here the CDR3 DNA reads TGCAGCGACGGGACGGGGGGACCGAACACTGAAGCTTTCTTT. Protein sequence: CSDGTGGPNTEAFF. Complete variable domain (other parts from reference TRBV29-1 and TRBJ1-1): SAVISQKPSRDICQRGTSLTIQCQVDSQVTMMFWYRQQPGQSLTLIATANQGSEATYESGFVIDKFPISRPNLTFSTLTVSNMSPEDSSIYLCSDGTGGPNTEAFFGQGTRLTVV.